The 21 T cell receptor beta chains listed next were all sequenced from one sample in a study of beta chain features in type 1 diabetes. Sequencing targeted expressed TCRB transcripts, as all isolated RNA had been reverse transcribed. The method was immunoSEQ multiplex PCR; TCRdb's version includes in-frame clones alone and lacks a portion of them. Among around 500,000 clones listed, over 10% were seen once. Sequencing was done on a sample of naive CD4+ T cells from blood. These receptors were collected from a woman aged 18-29 years in good health.

A few counts support this clone. The genes are TRBV15 and TRBJ1-2, with D perhaps TRBD1 (5 bases). Trimming removed 0 bases at V and 4 bases at J, with 21 bases between. Germline CDR1 reads LNHNV; CDR2 reads YYDKDF (reference sequence). This CDR3 comprises 18 residues. The CDR3 nucleotides read TGTGCCACCAGCAGAGATCGGGGGTTTAGAGGGTTAGGCTATGGCTACACCTTC. This encodes CATSRDRGFRGLGYGYTF. Complete variable domain (other parts from reference TRBV15 and TRBJ1-2): DAMVIQNPRYQVTQFGKPVTLSCSQTLNHNVMYWYQQKSSQAPKLLFHYYDKDFNNEADTPDNFQSRRPNTSFCFLDIRSPGLGDTAMYLCATSRDRGFRGLGYGYTFGSGTRLTVV.

The chain has TRBV10-3 and TRBJ1-1; D is perhaps TRBD1 (5 bases). The ends were cut back, 0 bases at V and 7 bases at J, with 15 bases in the middle. CDR3 size: 15 residues. The germline V gene encodes CDR1 ENHRY and CDR2 SYGVKD. The CDR3 is CAISESLPQVVEAFF. CDR3 in DNA: TGTGCCATCAGTGAGTCCCTTCCACAGGTGGTTGAAGCTTTCTTT.

J is TRBJ2-1 and V is TRBV1; the table's D call of TRBD2 was not tested on the DNA. TRBV1 is flagged as a pseudogene. The CDR3 spans 15 residues. CDR3 residues: CTSSQASGGYNEQFF. As DNA, the CDR3 is TGCACCAGCAGCCAAGCCAGCGGGGGATACAATGAGCAGTTCTTC.

This clone came up a few times. The V gene is TRBV14, the J gene TRBJ1-4, with a weak D call TRBD1 (6 bases). Deletions cut 2 bases from V and 3 bases from J, with 10 bases between. Looked up from germline, CDR1 is SGHDN and CDR2 is FVKESK. The length of the CDR3 is 15 residues. The DNA of the CDR3 is TGTGCCAGCAGCCAATCGGGGGGCCCTAATGAAAAACTGTTTTTT. Its translation: CASSQSGGPNEKLFF.

There are a few counts of this clone. CDR3 residues: CASSLQTVYNEQFF. The CDR3 DNA reads as TGTGCCAGCAGTTTACAGACAGTTTACAATGAGCAGTTCTTC. V usage is TRBV28 and J usage is TRBJ2-1; tentative D call: TRBD1 (5 bases). V lost 2 bases to trimming and J lost 4 bases, with 9 bases between them. This CDR3 has 14 amino acids. The V gene's germline CDR1 is MDHEN and CDR2 SYDVKM.

This clone was counted a few times. This chain links TRBV2 with TRBJ1-4; tentatively, D is TRBD1 (6 bases). Germline-derived CDR1 and CDR2 are SNHLY and FYNNEI. The CDR3 extends over 13 amino acids. Trimming shortened V by 7 bases and J by 5 bases, and 11 bases separated the two germline ends. The CDR3 region is CASKRGINEKLFF. CDR3 in DNA: TGTGCCAGCAAGAGGGGGATCAATGAAAAACTGTTTTTT.

The chain employs TRBV4-1 and TRBJ1-4; D is possibly TRBD1 (5 bases). V lost 4 bases and J lost 7, with 16 bases in between. CDR3 size: 15 residues. CDR1 is MGHRA, CDR2 YSYEKL, per germline. The CDR3 DNA follows: TGCGCCAGCAGCCTTCGGGGGAGATCGAGTGAAAAACTGTTTTTT. Amino acid sequence: CASSLRGRSSEKLFF.

The V and J genes are TRBV18 and TRBJ1-2; no definite D call. The CDR3 sequence is 14 residues long. In germline, CDR1 is KGHSH, CDR2 LQKENI. V lost 3 bases and J 0 bases, leaving 8 bases between the germline ends. CDR3 nucleotides: TGTGCCAGCTCACCGTCAGGATCTAACTATGGCTACACCTTC. Its translation: CASSPSGSNYGYTF.

This sequence joins TRBV6-6 and TRBJ2-7, with D tentatively TRBD1 (6 bases). V lost 2 bases to trimming and J lost 7 bases, with 12 bases between them. Germline CDR1 is MNHNY and CDR2 is SVGAGI (reference sequence). The CDR3 totals 13 residues. The CDR3 reads CASSYGQGREQYF. CDR3 nucleotide sequence: TGTGCCAGCAGTTACGGCCAGGGGAGAGAGCAGTACTTC.

This clone appeared a few times. This chain connects TRBV30 to TRBJ1-2; D call uncertain. Trimming removed 4 bases at V and 6 bases at J, with 24 bases between. CDR1 GTSNPN and CDR2 SVGIG come from the germline V gene (reference sequence). CDR3 size: 16 residues. CDR3 amino acids: CAWTYSGGWRGDGYTF. In nucleotides, the CDR3 is TGTGCCTGGACTTACTCGGGAGGGTGGAGAGGCGATGGCTACACCTTC.

This clone appeared a few times. This chain links TRBV7-9 with TRBJ2-3; D uncertain. The CDR3 is 16 amino acids. V lost 5 bases and J lost 0, with 15 bases in between. Germline CDR1 SEHNR, CDR2 FQNEAQ (reference sequence). The CDR3 coding sequence is TGTGCCAGCAGCCCCCGAGTTTCACCTAGCACAGATACGCAGTATTTT. Translated, it gives CASSPRVSPSTDTQYF.

This sequence joins TRBV25-1 and TRBJ2-6; D may correspond to TRBD1 or TRBD2 (5 bases each). V shed 7 bases and J shed 2 bases, with 9 bases lying between them. This CDR3 comprises 14 residues. The germline gives CDR1 MGHDK, CDR2 SYGVNS. The CDR3 nucleotides are TGTGCCAGCACTGGGACGGCTGGGGCCAACGTCCTGACTTTC. Translation gives CASTGTAGANVLTF.

The gene calls are TRBV2 and TRBJ1-3; the D is unclear. V was cut by 4 bases and J by 0 bases, with 4 bases left in between. CDR1 is SNHLY and CDR2 is FYNNEI in the germline V gene. The length of the CDR3 is 13 residues. The CDR3 DNA reads TGTGCCAGCAGTGGGGGCTCTGGAAACACCATATATTTT. It translates to CASSGGSGNTIYF.

This clone was observed a handful of times. CDR3 nucleotide sequence: TGCAGCGTTAAGCGGGATCGCACAGATACGCAGTATTTT. Protein sequence: CSVKRDRTDTQYF. The chain carries TRBV29-1 and TRBJ2-3, with 7 bases matching TRBD2. The CDR3 has 13 amino acids. Germline trimming cut 5 bases from V and 1 base from J; bases unmatched to any gene: 3. Germline assignment: CDR1 SQVTM and CDR2 ANQGSEA.

The genes are TRBV4-3 and TRBJ2-1; the match to TRBD2 covers 12 bases. CDR1 and CDR2 (germline): LGHNA, YSLEER. The CDR3 length is 17 residues. J lost 4 bases, V lost 1 base, and 5 bases had no gene match. CDR3 coding DNA: TGCGCCAGCAGCCAAGCCCCCGGGACTAGCGGGTACAATGAGCAGTTCTTC. Amino acid sequence: CASSQAPGTSGYNEQFF.

This clone was recorded a few times. The gene calls are TRBV12-5 and TRBJ1-1; D unresolved. The germline V gene encodes CDR1 LGHNT and CDR2 FRNRAP. The CDR3 extends over 14 amino acids. Deletions cut 2 bases from V and 3 bases from J, with 10 bases between. The CDR3: CASGLSEFHTEAFF. The CDR3 nucleotides read TGTGCTAGTGGTTTGTCAGAGTTCCACACTGAAGCTTTCTTT.

The sample holds a few counts of this clone. This chain connects TRBV9 to TRBJ2-5; D might be TRBD1 (5 bases). Germline CDR1 is SGDLS and CDR2 is YYNGEE. The CDR3 runs to 14 residues. V was pared by 0 bases and J by 4 bases, with 10 bases between. This CDR3 reads CASSVAARGETQYF. The CDR3 DNA follows: TGTGCCAGCAGCGTAGCGGCTAGGGGAGAGACCCAGTACTTC. The full variable domain, its missing parts supplied by reference TRBV9 and TRBJ2-5, is DSGVTQTPKHLITATGQRVTLRCSPRSGDLSVYWYQQSLDQGLQFLIQYYNGEERAKGNILERFSAQQFPDLHSELNLSSLELGDSALYFCASSVAARGETQYFGPGTRLLVL.

There are a few counts of this clone. This chain connects TRBV14 to TRBJ2-7; 9 bases agree with TRBD2. This CDR3 comprises 15 residues. CDR1 and CDR2 (germline): SGHDN, FVKESK. Trimming cost V 4 bases and J 2 bases; bases outside gene matches: 6. CDR3 region: CASSRAGGLAYEQYV. The CDR3 bases are TGTGCCAGCAGCCGAGCGGGGGGCCTGGCCTACGAGCAGTACGTC.

A few counts support this clone. The chain carries TRBV18 and TRBJ2-7; D might be TRBD2 (7 bases). V shed 2 bases and J shed 0 bases, with 11 bases lying between them. Germline assignment: CDR1 KGHSH and CDR2 LQKENI. The CDR3 contains 15 residues. CDR3 sequence reads: CASSPRGGGSYEQYV. The CDR3 coding sequence is TGTGCCAGCTCACCAAGGGGAGGGGGCTCCTACGAGCAGTACGTC.

A few counts support this clone. The chain employs TRBV30 and TRBJ1-4, with D possibly TRBD1 on 5 matching bases. CDR1 is GTSNPN, CDR2 SVGIG, per germline (reference sequence). The CDR3 is made up of 12 amino acids. As DNA, the CDR3 is TGTGCATGGGGGACAACTAATGAAAAACTGTTTTTT. Its translation is CAWGTTNEKLFF.

The chain has TRBV28 and TRBJ2-6, with 10 bases matching TRBD1. From germline, CDR1 is MDHEN and CDR2 SYDVKM. The CDR3 has 16 residues. The V gene end was trimmed by 5 bases and the J gene end by 2 bases; junction bases not matched to a gene: 3. The CDR3, as DNA: TGTGCCAGCAGTCGCGGGACAGGGGCTGGGGCCAACGTCCTGACTTTC. Its protein product is CASSRGTGAGANVLTF.